The 23 T cell receptor beta chains below all came from one sample that was sequenced in a study of cytomegalovirus exposure and HLA in healthy donors. Primers: 60 Vbeta forward and 13 Jbeta reverse. The data were produced by immunoSEQ multiplex PCR, yet TCRdb's version contains in-frame clones alone and is incomplete. The sample yields around 200,000 clones, over 75% seen once. Sequenced input: PBMCs. These receptors originate from a girl aged 2 to 9 in good health and CMV-seronegative.

Of note for this clone: Other DNA sequences in the sample encode the same CDR3. The chain joins TRBV5-1 to TRBJ2-5; D unclear. Trimming cost V 0 bases and J 1 base, with 7 bases left between them. From germline, CDR1 is SGHRS and CDR2 YFSETQ. The CDR3 totals 14 residues. In DNA form, the CDR3 reads TGCGCCAGCAGCTTGGCCGGTAGCCAAGAGACCCAGTACTTC. Amino acid sequence: CASSLAGSQETQYF.

The chain carries TRBV9 and TRBJ1-2; D is ambiguous. Trimming left V 0 bases short and J 13 bases short, with 19 bases between. CDR1 SGDLS and CDR2 YYNGEE come from the germline V gene. The CDR3 runs 14 residues. This CDR3 is CASSVDMTGSPLTF. CDR3 nucleotide sequence: TGTGCCAGCAGCGTAGATATGACGGGGTCCCCCCTCACCTTC.

In its sample, this clone was seen a few times. The gene calls are TRBV5-1 and TRBJ2-7, with 13 positions matching TRBD2. Germline V lookup: CDR1 SGHRS, CDR2 YFSETQ. The CDR3 extends over 17 amino acids. The V gene end was trimmed by 4 bases and the J gene end by 2 bases; junction bases not matched to a gene: 9. Here the CDR3 reads CASSTQRTSGSTYEQYF. CDR3 coding DNA: TGCGCCAGCAGCACCCAGAGGACTAGCGGGAGTACCTACGAGCAGTACTTC. Complete variable domain (other parts from reference TRBV5-1 and TRBJ2-7): KAGVTQTPRYLIKTRGQQVTLSCSPISGHRSVSWYQQTPGQGLQFLFEYFSETQRNKGNFPGRFSGRQFSNSRSEMNVSTLELGDSALYLCASSTQRTSGSTYEQYFGPGTRLTVT.

The CDR3 region is CASSEAPHSSYEQYF. For the CDR3, the DNA is TGTGCCAGCAGCGAGGCCCCCCACAGCTCCTACGAGCAGTACTTC. The genes are TRBV9 and TRBJ2-7; D ambiguous. CDR1 and CDR2 from the germline V gene are SGDLS and YYNGEE. The CDR3 covers 15 residues. Trimming stripped 3 bases from V and 0 bases from J, with 13 bases between.

This clone was seen only a few times. The chain joins TRBV21-1 to TRBJ2-4; the table gives TRBD1 as D, unverified against the DNA. TRBV21-1 is labeled a pseudogene. This CDR3 region has 14 residues. The CDR3, as DNA: TGTGCCAGCGATAACAGGGGGCTTATTTACATTCAGTACTTC. This gives the protein CASDNRGLIYIQYF.

The chain carries TRBV7-8 and TRBJ2-7, with 7 bases lining up with TRBD1. Looked up from germline, CDR1 is SGHVS and CDR2 is FQNEAQ. The CDR3 contains 14 residues. The V segment lost 5 bases and the J segment 3 bases; nucleotides outside the gene matches: 7. CDR3 sequence reads: CASSHDSGGYEQYF. The DNA of the CDR3 is TGTGCCAGCAGCCACGACTCAGGGGGCTACGAGCAGTACTTC.

Only one count was recorded for this clone. The chain is built from TRBV9 and TRBJ2-2, with D possibly being TRBD2 (6 bases). The CDR3 covers 16 residues. Germline CDR1 is SGDLS and CDR2 is YYNGEE. V was shortened by 4 bases and J by 6 bases, with 19 bases between the two germline ends. CDR3: CASSPRLGLGAGELFF. The CDR3 coding sequence is TGTGCCAGCAGCCCAAGACTAGGCTTGGGCGCCGGGGAGCTGTTTTTT.

The chain links TRBV27 to TRBJ2-1; 10 bases are a match to TRBD1. V lost 5 bases and J lost 7; bases outside the gene matches: 8. Looked up from germline, CDR1 is MNHEY and CDR2 is SMNVEV (reference sequence). The CDR3 covers 15 residues. CDR3 region: CASSQGTGVGNEQFF. CDR3 nucleotide sequence: TGTGCCAGCAGTCAAGGGACAGGGGTTGGGAATGAGCAGTTCTTC.

This clone was seen only a few times. This rearrangement joins TRBV6-5 to TRBJ1-1; D remains ambiguous. Trimming removed 6 bases from V and 4 bases from J, with 15 bases in between. The germline V gene encodes CDR1 MNHEY and CDR2 SVGAGI. This CDR3 is 14 amino acids long. For the CDR3, the DNA is TGTGCCAGCAGATCGGTCGGGGTGGTCACTGAAGCTTTCTTT. Its translation: CASRSVGVVTEAFF.

This clone was recorded a few times. V usage is TRBV2 and J usage is TRBJ2-7; TRBD2 aligns across 8 bases. The CDR3 has 14 residues. Germline V lookup: CDR1 SNHLY, CDR2 FYNNEI. With V trimmed by 2 bases and J by 3 bases, 3 bases remained unmatched. The CDR3 coding sequence is TGTGCCAGCAGTGAACTGACTAGCGTCTACGAGCAGTACTTC. As protein: CASSELTSVYEQYF.

The V and J genes are TRBV7-9 and TRBJ2-7, with 9 bases identical to TRBD2. The germline V gene has CDR1 SEHNR and CDR2 FQNEAQ (reference sequence). J gave up 6 bases and V 0 bases, and 6 bases lay outside the gene matches. CDR3 size: 15 residues. The CDR3: CASSLAGLAQGEQYF. In DNA form, the CDR3 reads TGTGCCAGCAGCTTAGCGGGACTAGCACAAGGCGAGCAGTACTTC.

V and J are TRBV4-2 and TRBJ1-2; D remains ambiguous. Trimming removed 1 base at V and 4 bases at J, with 22 bases between. The germline CDR1 and CDR2 sequences are LGHNA and YNFKEQ. The CDR3 totals 18 residues. CDR3 amino acids: CASSQVSERGQEIYGYTF. The DNA for the CDR3 is TGTGCCAGCAGCCAAGTGAGCGAACGTGGTCAAGAGATCTATGGCTACACCTTC.

Of note for this clone: The sample contains more than one DNA sequence encoding this CDR3. The gene calls are TRBV4-1 and TRBJ2-1; TRBD1 agrees at 8 bases. The CDR3 is 15 amino acids. Germline V gene data show CDR1 as MGHRA and CDR2 as YSYEKL. V lost 1 base, J lost 9 bases, and 8 bases stayed unmatched. In DNA form, the CDR3 reads TGCGCCAGCAGCCAAGTCGGGACAGGAAGGAGTGAGCAGTTCTTC. Translated, it gives CASSQVGTGRSEQFF.

The chain's CDR3 is CAINAILGGHSEAFF. CDR3 in DNA: TGTGCCATCAATGCGATCCTTGGGGGACACTCAGAAGCTTTCTTT. V is TRBV10-3 and J is TRBJ1-1, with TRBD1 as a possible D gene (6 bases). V was trimmed by 7 bases and J by 8 bases, leaving 23 bases between them. The CDR3 contains 15 residues. Germline V CDR1 and CDR2: ENHRY, SYGVKD.

The J gene is TRBJ2-2, the V gene TRBV5-1; D perhaps matches TRBD2 (7 bases). V shed 4 bases and J shed 3 bases, with 13 bases lying between them. This CDR3 is built from 15 residues. CDR1 is SGHRS, CDR2 YFSETQ, per germline. The CDR3 reads CASSAGGLDTGELFF. As DNA, the CDR3 is TGCGCCAGCAGCGCCGGGGGGCTCGACACCGGGGAGCTGTTTTTT.

J is TRBJ1-1 and V is TRBV18; 10 positions agree with TRBD1. Germline V lookup: CDR1 KGHSH, CDR2 LQKENI. V gave up 5 bases and J gave up 1 base; unmatched junction bases: 7. The CDR3 has 16 residues. The CDR3 coding sequence is TGTGCCAGCTCATCAGACAGGGGGCGGACGAACACTGAAGCTTTCTTT. Translating gives CASSSDRGRTNTEAFF.

The chain is built from TRBV7-3 and TRBJ2-3; D not resolved. V lost 2 bases and J 4 bases, leaving 10 bases between the germline ends. The CDR3 covers 14 residues. Germline V lookup: CDR1 SGHTA, CDR2 FQGTGA. Here the CDR3 DNA reads TGTGCCAGCAGCTTAGAGCTACCTCCAGATACGCAGTATTTT. Protein sequence: CASSLELPPDTQYF.

The rearrangement joins TRBV11-2 to TRBJ2-7; weak D call: TRBD2 (5 bases). The CDR3 has 15 amino acids. Germline lookup yields CDR1 SGHAT and CDR2 FQNNGV. V was clipped by 5 bases and J by 2 bases, with 16 bases between them. The CDR3 sequence is CASSPGPTGTYEQYF. The CDR3 DNA is TGTGCCAGCAGCCCCGGTCCCACGGGGACCTACGAGCAGTACTTC.

J is TRBJ2-7 and V is TRBV6-5; TRBD1 matches at 9 bases. J gave up 4 bases and V 4 bases, and 11 bases lay outside the gene matches. The CDR3 runs to 16 residues. The V gene's germline CDR1 is MNHEY and CDR2 SVGAGI. CDR3 loop: CASSSTSGTGNYEQYF. The CDR3 DNA sequence: TGTGCCAGCAGTTCAACCTCCGGGACAGGGAATTACGAGCAGTACTTC.

This chain uses TRBV10-3 with TRBJ1-1; 7 bases align to TRBD1. Germline trimming cut 4 bases from V and 7 bases from J; bases unmatched to any gene: 3. Germline assignment: CDR1 ENHRY and CDR2 SYGVKD. The CDR3 sequence is 12 residues long. The CDR3 spells CAISVRQGEAFF. CDR3 in DNA: TGTGCCATCAGTGTGAGACAGGGTGAAGCTTTCTTT.

The CDR3 region has the DNA TGTGCCAGCAGCTCGTTCGGGACTTCCTACAATGAGCAGTTCTTC. Protein: CASSSFGTSYNEQFF. The genes are TRBV5-4 and TRBJ2-1; tentatively, D is TRBD2 (6 bases). CDR3 length: 15 residues. Germline V gives CDR1 SGHNT, CDR2 YYREEE (reference sequence). Between the trimmed V and J ends, which lost 3 bases and 1 base, there was a span of 11 bases.

The J gene is TRBJ2-5, the V gene TRBV5-1, with D perhaps matching TRBD2 (6 bases). Between the trimmed V and J ends, which lost 4 bases and 2 bases, there was a span of 9 bases. The CDR3 totals 13 residues. Germline V CDR1 and CDR2: SGHRS, YFSETQ. CDR3 sequence reads: CASSRGLQETQYF. CDR3 nucleotides: TGCGCCAGCAGCCGGGGGTTACAAGAGACCCAGTACTTC.

The rearrangement uses TRBV7-9 and TRBJ1-3; D uncertain. The CDR3 consists of 14 residues. Germline CDR1 is SEHNR and CDR2 is FQNEAQ (reference sequence). Trimming cost V 2 bases and J 0 bases, with 5 bases left between them. CDR3 bases: TGTGCCAGCAGCTTACGGGGCTCTGGAAACACCATATATTTT. This translates into CASSLRGSGNTIYF.